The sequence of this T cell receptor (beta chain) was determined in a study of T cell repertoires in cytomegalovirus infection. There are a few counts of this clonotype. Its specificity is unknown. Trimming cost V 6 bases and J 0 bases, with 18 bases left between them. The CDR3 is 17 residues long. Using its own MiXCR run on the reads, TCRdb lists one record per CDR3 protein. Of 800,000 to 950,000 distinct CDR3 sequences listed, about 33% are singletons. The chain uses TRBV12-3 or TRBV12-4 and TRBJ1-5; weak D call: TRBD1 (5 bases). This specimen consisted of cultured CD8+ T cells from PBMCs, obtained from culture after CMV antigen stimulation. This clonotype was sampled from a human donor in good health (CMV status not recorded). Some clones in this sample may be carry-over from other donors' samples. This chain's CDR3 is CASSPTLRQFSNQPQHF. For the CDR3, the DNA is TGTGCCAGCAGCCCCACCCTTCGACAGTTTAGCAATCAGCCCCAGCATTTT.